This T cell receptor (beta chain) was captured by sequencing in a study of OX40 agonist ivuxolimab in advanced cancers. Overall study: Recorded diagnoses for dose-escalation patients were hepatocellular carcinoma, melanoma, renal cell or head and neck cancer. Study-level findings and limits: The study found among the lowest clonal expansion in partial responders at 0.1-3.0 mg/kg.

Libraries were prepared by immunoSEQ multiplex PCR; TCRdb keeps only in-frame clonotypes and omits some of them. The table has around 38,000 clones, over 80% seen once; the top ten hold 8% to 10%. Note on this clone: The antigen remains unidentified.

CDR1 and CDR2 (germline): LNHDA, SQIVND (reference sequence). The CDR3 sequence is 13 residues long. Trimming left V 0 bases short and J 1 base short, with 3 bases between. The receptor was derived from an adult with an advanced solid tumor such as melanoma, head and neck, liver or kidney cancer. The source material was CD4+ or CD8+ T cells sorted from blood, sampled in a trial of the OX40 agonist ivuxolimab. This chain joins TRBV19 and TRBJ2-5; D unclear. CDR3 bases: TGTGCCAGTAGTATAGATCTCCAAGAGACCCAGTACTTC. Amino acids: CASSIDLQETQYF.